This T cell receptor beta chain came from a study of cytomegalovirus exposure and HLA in healthy donors. Broader study findings: Specificity of a few CMV-associated chains for CMV antigens was verified in vitro.

A note on this clone: As yet, its antigen is unknown.

The PCR made use of 60 Vbeta and 13 Jbeta primers. Profiled with immunoSEQ multiplex PCR; TCRdb holds only in-frame clones, not every one. Of fewer than 200,000 clones listed, roughly 87% are singletons. CDR1 is GTSNPN and CDR2 is SVGIG in the germline V gene (reference sequence). CDR3 length equals 17 residues. Trimming took 1 base from V and 2 from J; bases not matched to a gene: 10. Sequenced: PBMCs. The V call is TRBV30, the J call TRBJ2-7, with 11 bases fitting TRBD1. This TCR derives from a girl under three years old in good health and CMV-seronegative. DNA for the CDR3: TGTGCCTGGAGTGCCCTAGGACAGGGGGCGAATACCTACGAGCAGTACTTC. Its protein is CAWSALGQGANTYEQYF.